This TCR beta chain was captured in a study of blood T cell repertoires in COVID-19 (dated by TCRdb to about 2020). The study in broad terms: Samples covering the acute and convalescent phases of COVID-19 were provided by collaborators in the United States, Italy and Spain. The dataset comprised deeply sampled blood TCRbeta repertoires from subjects exposed to, actively infected with, or recovered from COVID-19. HLA class I and class II types, where available, came from metadata supplied by the sample provider rather than from assay-based typing. The samples were drawn from the first 160 participants of the ongoing ImmuneRACE study and from over a thousand subjects provided by 6 global collaborators. The prospective study material was composed of cDNA or gDNA derived from T cells, B-cell-depleted T cells, or PBMCs. Nearly every sample came with metadata listing a de-identified subject ID, COVID-19 status, age in years and sex. The repertoires were released in a freely available public database meant as a resource for research on the immune response to SARS-CoV-2. Findings and caveats that apply to the study as a whole: The amount of clinical and demographic metadata varied by source and participant and was provided uncurated.

The immunoSEQ Assay, a bias-controlled multiplex PCR, was used to amplify TCRbeta CDR3 regions from genomic DNA. From the authors' description of their analysis: Nucleated cell counts per sample were estimated from amplification of reference gene primers within the assay. To quantify the absolute abundance of each unique TCRbeta CDR3 rearrangement, sequence reads were collapsed and filtered. For each sample, productive Simpson clonality was calculated as the square root of Simpson's diversity index across productive rearrangements. The clones in this table, taken by TCRdb from immuneACCESS, are in-frame only. Not every clone is retained; where verified, under half of the shortfall comes from an unresolved V gene, and the cause of the rest is unknown. That table is the source of V, J and clone size, and D and trimming were worked out from the DNA. The sample yields roughly 17,000 clones; roughly 89% were counted once. The ten most abundant clones make up less than 6% of the sample.

V was cut back by 1 base and J by 8 bases, leaving a gap of 11 bases between them. The CDR3, cysteine through phenylalanine, is 13 amino acids long. Of the read, only the CDR3 DNA is kept; its 39 bases are in frame from base 1. Based on the germline V gene, the CDR1 and CDR2 sequences are SGHTA and FQGNSA. To note about this clone: Its antigen remains unidentified. There are no base qualities to consult, and no much larger clone falls within one base.

Whole blood was collected in K2EDTA tubes by collaborating institutions according to the institutions' own protocols. Collaborator samples were shipped for TCRbeta analysis as frozen whole blood, isolated PBMCs, or DNA extracted from either sample type. Specimen: peripheral blood. The origin of this receptor is a human donor in a cohort sampled during active COVID-19. Here the chain combines TRBV7-2 and TRBJ1-1; no D gene call is confident. The sequence in DNA is TGTGCCAGCAGCTTAGAGAGGGCCCAAGAAGCTTTCTTT. Its protein product is CASSLERAQEAFF.